This record concerns one T cell receptor (beta chain) sequence. This sample is drawn from a study of blood T cells in healthy people across ages. Together with a sample-barcoded 5' primer, a J-beta primer mix was included in a second PCR lasting roughly 7 to 11 cycles. Each cDNA molecule received a tag from a template-switch adaptor that had 12 random nucleotides. TCRdb processed the 5' RACE reads anew with MiXCR; each CDR3 protein has one entry. The data hold about 900,000 distinct CDR3 sequences, with about 44% observed a single time. J lost 6 bases, V lost 5 bases, and 7 bases had no gene match. The CDR3 runs 14 residues. Germline CDR1 SGHVS, CDR2 FQNEAQ.

The rearrangement links TRBV7-8 to TRBJ1-1, with 9 bases that match TRBD1. What was sequenced was blood. This clonotype originated in a man aged 30 to 45 in good health. The CDR3 spells CASSPRTGVSEAFF. For the CDR3, the DNA is TGTGCCAGCAGCCCCCGGACAGGGGTTTCTGAAGCTTTCTTT.